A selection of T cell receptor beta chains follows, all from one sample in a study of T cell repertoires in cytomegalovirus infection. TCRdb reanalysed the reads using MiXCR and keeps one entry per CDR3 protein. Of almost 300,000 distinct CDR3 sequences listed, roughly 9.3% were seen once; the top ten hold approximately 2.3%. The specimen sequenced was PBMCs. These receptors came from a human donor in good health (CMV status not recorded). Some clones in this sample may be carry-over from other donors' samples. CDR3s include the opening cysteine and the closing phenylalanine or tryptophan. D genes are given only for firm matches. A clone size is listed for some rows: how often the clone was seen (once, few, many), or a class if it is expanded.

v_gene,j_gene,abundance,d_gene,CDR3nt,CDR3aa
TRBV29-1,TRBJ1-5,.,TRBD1,TGCAGCGTTAGACAGGGAGGGGGTCAGCCCCAGCATTTT,CSVRQGGGQPQHF
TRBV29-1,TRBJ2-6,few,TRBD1,TGCAGCGTTGGGCCCCCGGGACAGGGGATTGGGGCCAACGTCCTGACTTTC,CSVGPPGQGIGANVLTF
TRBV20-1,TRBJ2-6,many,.,TGCAGTGCTGCGACCCGGAAGGGTGAGGTCCTGACTTTC,CSAATRKGEVLTF
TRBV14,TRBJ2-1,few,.,TGTGCCAGCGCCCCGGACCGTGGGAAGGAGCAGTTCTTC,CASAPDRGKEQFF
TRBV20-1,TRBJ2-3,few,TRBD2,TGCAGTGCTAGAGCTAGCGGGGGTTTCGGGGCCACAGATACGCAGTATTTT,CSARASGGFGATDTQYF
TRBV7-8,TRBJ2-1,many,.,TGTGCCAGCAGCTTAGCCGGGACACGGAGATCATATGAGCAGTTCTTC,CASSLAGTRRSYEQFF
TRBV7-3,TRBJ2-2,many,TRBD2,TGTGCCAGCAGCTCCACTAGCGGGGAGACCGGGGAGCTGTTTTTT,CASSSTSGETGELFF
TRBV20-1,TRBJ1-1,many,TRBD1,TGCAGTGCTGTCCAGGGGGCGCGCGGGAACACTGAAGCTTTCTTT,CSAVQGARGNTEAFF
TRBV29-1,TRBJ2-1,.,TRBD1,TGCAGCGTTGAAGATAAGCGAACAGGGGTAAACAATGAGCAGTTCTTC,CSVEDKRTGVNNEQFF
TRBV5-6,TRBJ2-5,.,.,TGTGCCAGCAGCTTGGCCGGGCCCGAGACCCAGTACTTC,CASSLAGPETQYF
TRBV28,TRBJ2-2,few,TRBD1,TGTGCCAGCGGATTACAGGGGGCGGGCGGGGAGCTGTTTTTT,CASGLQGAGGELFF
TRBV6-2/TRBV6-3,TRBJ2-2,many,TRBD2,TGTGCCAGCAGCAGGACTAGCGGGGGCCCCGGGGAGCTGTTTTTT,CASSRTSGGPGELFF
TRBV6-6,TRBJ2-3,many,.,TGTGCCAGCAGTTACCGGGCAGATACGCAGTATTTT,CASSYRADTQYF
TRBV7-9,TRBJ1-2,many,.,TGTGCCAGCAGTGGCTACACCTTC,CASSGYTF
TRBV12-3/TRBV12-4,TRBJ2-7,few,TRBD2,TGTGCCAGCAGCCCCACGGGAGGAGGCGTCTACGAGCAGTACTTC,CASSPTGGGVYEQYF
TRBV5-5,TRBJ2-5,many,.,TGTGCCAGCAGACCACTAGGAGCCCTGATACAAGAGACCCAGTACTTC,CASRPLGALIQETQYF
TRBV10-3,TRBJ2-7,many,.,TGTGCCATCAGTGATACGACAAGAGGCCGGGGCTGGGAGCAGTACTTC,CAISDTTRGRGWEQYF
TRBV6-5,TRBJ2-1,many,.,TGTGCCAGCAGTTACGGTCCTTACAATGAGCAGTTCTTC,CASSYGPYNEQFF
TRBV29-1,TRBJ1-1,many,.,TGCAGCGTTGGCAGGGAGGCTGAAGCTTTCTTT,CSVGREAEAFF
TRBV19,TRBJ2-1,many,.,TGTGCCAGTAGTCCCACCTTCTCCTACAATGAGCAGTTCTTC,CASSPTFSYNEQFF
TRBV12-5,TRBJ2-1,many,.,TGTGCTAGTGGTTTGGTACTTGGGCAAAACAATGAGCAGTTCTTC,CASGLVLGQNNEQFF
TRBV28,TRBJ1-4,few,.,TGTGCCAGCTGTAGCGGGACTCCGAAGGATGAAAAACTGTTTTTT,CASCSGTPKDEKLFF
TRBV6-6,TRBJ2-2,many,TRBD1,TGTGCCAGCAGGCCCTCGACAGGGTGGATCGGGGAGCTGTTTTTT,CASRPSTGWIGELFF
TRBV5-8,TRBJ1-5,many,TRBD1,TGTGCCAGCAGCTTATCAGGGGGCCGCAATCAGCCCCAGCATTTT,CASSLSGGRNQPQHF
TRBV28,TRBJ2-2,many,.,TGTGCCAGCACATTAAACACCGGGGAGCTGTTTTTT,CASTLNTGELFF
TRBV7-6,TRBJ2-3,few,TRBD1,TGTGCCAGCAGCGTATCGGACAGGGGCCGCACAGATACGCAGTATTTT,CASSVSDRGRTDTQYF
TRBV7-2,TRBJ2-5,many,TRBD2,TGTGCCAGCAGCCCCACTAGCGGGGGGGCCACAGAGACCCAGTACTTC,CASSPTSGGATETQYF
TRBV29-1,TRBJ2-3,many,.,TGCAGCGTTGAAGATCCGGCAGATACGCAGTATTTT,CSVEDPADTQYF
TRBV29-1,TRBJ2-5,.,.,TGCAGCGTTGCGAGGGGTTCCCAAGAGACCCAGTACTTC,CSVARGSQETQYF
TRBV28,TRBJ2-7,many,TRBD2,TGTGCCAGCGGCGGGGGACTGGGATCGTGGGAGCAGTACTTC,CASGGGLGSWEQYF
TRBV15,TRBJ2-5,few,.,TGTGCCACCAGCAGAGAAGTACTGTGGCTCCAAAACCAAGAGACCCAGTACTTC,CATSREVLWLQNQETQYF
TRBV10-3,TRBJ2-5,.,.,TGTGCCATCGGCTTGGGGAACCAAGAGACCCAGTACTTC,CAIGLGNQETQYF
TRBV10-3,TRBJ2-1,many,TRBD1,TGTGCCAGCACCCCGACAGGGGATTCCCACAATGAGCAGTTCTTC,CASTPTGDSHNEQFF
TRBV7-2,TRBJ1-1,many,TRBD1,TGTGCCAGCAGCTCCACAGGGGTCGCTGAAGCTTTCTTT,CASSSTGVAEAFF
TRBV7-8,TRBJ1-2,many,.,TGTGCCAGCAGCTTAGCAGGGGTCGGGGGCTACACCTTC,CASSLAGVGGYTF
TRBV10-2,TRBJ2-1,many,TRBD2,TGCGCCATCAAGACTAGCGGGGAGTACAATGAGCAGTTCTTC,CAIKTSGEYNEQFF
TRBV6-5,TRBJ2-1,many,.,TGTGCCAGCAGTTACGGTGCGCGGAATGAGCAGTTCTTC,CASSYGARNEQFF
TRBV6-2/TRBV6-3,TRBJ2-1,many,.,TGTGCCAGCAGTTCGTCCCGGAATGAGCAGTTCTTC,CASSSSRNEQFF
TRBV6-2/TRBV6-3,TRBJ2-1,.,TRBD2,TGTGCCAGCAGTTACCCCACTAGCGGGGTATTCTACAATGAGCAGTTCTTC,CASSYPTSGVFYNEQFF
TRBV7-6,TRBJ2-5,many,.,TGTGCCAGCAGCTCATCCTCCCAAGAGACCCAGTACTTC,CASSSSSQETQYF
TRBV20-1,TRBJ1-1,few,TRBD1,TGCAGTGCTACCGTAGCCGCAGGGGGCCTGAACACTGAAGCTTTCTTT,CSATVAAGGLNTEAFF
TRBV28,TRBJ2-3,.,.,TGTGCCAGCAGTGTCCCTGGGGACGGTGACACAGATACGCAGTATTTT,CASSVPGDGDTDTQYF
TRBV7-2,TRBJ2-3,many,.,TGTGCCAGCAGCTTAGCACAGCGGGGCACAGATACGCAGTATTTT,CASSLAQRGTDTQYF
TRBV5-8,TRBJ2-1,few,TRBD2,TGTGCCAGCAGCCCCGGGACTAGCCCCGGCAATGAGCAGTTCTTC,CASSPGTSPGNEQFF
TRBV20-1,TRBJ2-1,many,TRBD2,TGCAGTGCTCCTGCGGGGGGCTCCTACAATGAGCAGTTCTTC,CSAPAGGSYNEQFF
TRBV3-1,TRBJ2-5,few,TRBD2,TGTGCCAGCGGCAGGACTAGCGGGGGCCAAGAGACCCAGTACTTC,CASGRTSGGQETQYF
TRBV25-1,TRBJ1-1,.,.,TGTGCCAGCAGCGCTGGGGGGGGGCTCACTGAAGCTTTCTTT,CASSAGGGLTEAFF
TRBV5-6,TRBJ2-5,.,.,TGTGCCAGCAGCTTAGCCGACGGGAAGACCCAGTACTTC,CASSLADGKTQYF
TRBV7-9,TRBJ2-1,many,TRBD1,TGTGCCAGCAGCTTAAATCCGGGACAGGGGAAGAATGAGCAGTTCTTC,CASSLNPGQGKNEQFF
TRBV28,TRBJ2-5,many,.,TGTGCCGCCCAGTTTAGTATCCCCGGCCAAGAGACCCAGTACTTC,CAAQFSIPGQETQYF